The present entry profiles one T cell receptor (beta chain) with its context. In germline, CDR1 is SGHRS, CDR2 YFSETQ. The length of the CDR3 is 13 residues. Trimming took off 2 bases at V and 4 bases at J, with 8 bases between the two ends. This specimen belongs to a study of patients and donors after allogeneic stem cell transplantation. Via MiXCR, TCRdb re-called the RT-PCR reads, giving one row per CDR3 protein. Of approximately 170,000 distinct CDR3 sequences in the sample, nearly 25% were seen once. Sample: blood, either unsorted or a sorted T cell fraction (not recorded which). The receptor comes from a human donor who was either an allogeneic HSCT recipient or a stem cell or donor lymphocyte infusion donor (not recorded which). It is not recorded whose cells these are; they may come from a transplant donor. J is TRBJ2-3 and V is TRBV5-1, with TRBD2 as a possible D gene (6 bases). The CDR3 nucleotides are TGCGCCAGCAGCTTTCGGAGGGCAGATACGCAGTATTTT. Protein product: CASSFRRADTQYF. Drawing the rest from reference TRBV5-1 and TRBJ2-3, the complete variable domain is KAGVTQTPRYLIKTRGQQVTLSCSPISGHRSVSWYQQTPGQGLQFLFEYFSETQRNKGNFPGRFSGRQFSNSRSEMNVSTLELGDSALYLCASSFRRADTQYFGPGTRLTVL.